A single sample gave rise to the 21 T cell receptor beta chains below, sequenced in a study of molecular identifiers for immune sequencing clone quantification. MiXCR, run by TCRdb on the PCR reads, gives a single entry per CDR3 protein. Altogether tens of thousands of distinct CDR3 sequences are present, about 18% being singletons, with the ten largest covering roughly 7%. The source material was naive CD8+ T cells from blood, with Jurkat cell RNA spiked in. The subset: FACS-sorted CD8+CD4-CCR7+CD45RA+ naive T cells. These receptors came from a human donor in good health. Some libraries in this study had Jurkat cell RNA spiked in.

This clonotype has more than one count but fewer than ten. The chain has TRBV14 and TRBJ2-7, with D possibly called TRBD1 or TRBD2 (5 bases each). This CDR3 is built from 11 residues. The V and J ends lost 4 bases and 6 bases respectively, with 7 bases between them. CDR1 and CDR2 from the germline V gene are SGHDN and FVKESK. The CDR3 region has the DNA TGTGCCAGCAGCCCAGGGAGCGAGCAGTACTTC. The encoded protein is CASSPGSEQYF.

The chain joins TRBV27 to TRBJ1-2; D gene unclear. Germline V gene data show CDR1 as MNHEY and CDR2 as SMNVEV (reference sequence). The CDR3 spans 15 residues. The V end lost 5 bases, the J end lost 3 bases, and 16 bases lay between the germline ends. Here the CDR3 reads CASSPAPPTDYGYTF. In DNA, the CDR3 is TGTGCCAGCAGTCCCGCCCCCCCAACGGACTATGGCTACACCTTC.

This clonotype was recorded at least ten times. The V gene is TRBV7-2, the J gene TRBJ2-7; perhaps TRBD2 as D (5 bases). This CDR3 spans 13 amino acids. Germline lookup yields CDR1 SGHTA and CDR2 FQGNSA. Trimming took off 5 bases at V and 4 bases at J, with 12 bases between the two ends. This CDR3 reads CASSQGLAYEQYF. The CDR3 nucleotides read TGTGCCAGCAGCCAAGGGCTAGCATACGAGCAGTACTTC.

There are many counts of this clonotype. This chain joins TRBV2 and TRBJ2-5; D not resolved. Trimming left V 4 bases short and J 0 bases short, with 6 bases between. The CDR3 totals 13 residues. Germline assignment: CDR1 SNHLY and CDR2 FYNNEI. This chain's CDR3 is CASSGYYQETQYF. The CDR3 region has the DNA TGTGCCAGCAGTGGATACTACCAAGAGACCCAGTACTTC.

This clonotype was observed many times. The rearrangement links TRBV24-1 to TRBJ2-1; 8 bases agree with TRBD2. V lost 9 bases and J lost 7; bases outside the gene matches: 16. The CDR3 sequence is 16 residues long. Germline CDR1 reads KGHDR; CDR2 reads SFDVKD. The CDR3 DNA is TGTGCCACCCCAGTCGGGGCAAGCGGGAGTTTTAATGAGCAGTTCTTC. Its translation: CATPVGASGSFNEQFF.

The chain links TRBV19 to TRBJ2-7, with unresolved D. The CDR3 runs 13 residues. Per the germline V gene, CDR1 is LNHDA and CDR2 is SQIVND (reference sequence). Trimming stripped 1 base from V and 7 bases from J, with 11 bases between. The CDR3: CASSIAKPGEQYF. The DNA for the CDR3 is TGTGCCAGTAGTATAGCCAAGCCAGGAGAGCAGTACTTC.

This clonotype was recorded a few times. Just one base apart from a much larger clone, this may be a read error. The chain combines TRBV13 with TRBJ2-7, with a weak D call TRBD1 (5 bases). The germline gives CDR1 PRHDT, CDR2 FYEKMQ (reference sequence). Deletions cut 7 bases from V and 4 bases from J, with 14 bases between. The CDR3 has 13 residues. CDR3 protein: CASTIGRAYEQYF. CDR3 nucleotides: TGTGCCAGCACTATAGGCAGGGCGTACGAGCAGTACTTC.

This clonotype was detected many times. The chain links TRBV15 to TRBJ2-7, with 8 bases identical to TRBD2. Germline CDR1 is LNHNV and CDR2 is YYDKDF (reference sequence). The CDR3 covers 13 residues. The ends lost 4 bases at V and 3 bases at J; junction bases unmatched: 2. CDR3 region: CATSKREYYEQYF. The CDR3, as DNA: TGTGCCACCAGCAAGCGGGAGTACTACGAGCAGTACTTC.

This clonotype was detected ten times or more. The chain has TRBV5-1 and TRBJ2-5; 8 bases line up with TRBD2. The CDR3 loop spans 14 amino acids. CDR1 and CDR2 from the germline V gene are SGHRS and YFSETQ. Trimming cost V 4 bases and J 3 bases; bases outside gene matches: 5. Written as DNA, the CDR3 is TGCGCCAGCAGCCGTGGACTAGCAAAAGAGACCCAGTACTTC. It yields the protein CASSRGLAKETQYF.

The chain couples TRBV7-9 to TRBJ1-3; no reliable D call. The CDR3 runs to 14 residues. CDR1 is SEHNR, CDR2 FQNEAQ, per germline (reference sequence). Trimming left V 6 bases short and J 0 bases short, with 9 bases between. The CDR3 DNA sequence: TGTGCCAGCAGGGAAGGTCGCTCTGGAAACACCATATATTTT. It translates to CASREGRSGNTIYF.

This clonotype was observed many times. V is TRBV20-1 and J is TRBJ2-1, with 7 bases matching TRBD1. The CDR3 is 14 amino acids. V was clipped by 4 bases and J by 4 bases; unmatched bases: 7. The germline gives CDR1 DFQATT, CDR2 SNEGSKA (reference sequence). Here the CDR3 reads CSAKGTENYNEQFF. The CDR3 region has the DNA TGCAGTGCTAAGGGGACAGAAAATTACAATGAGCAGTTCTTC.

This clonotype has a count of ten or more. This chain connects TRBV29-1 to TRBJ2-1, with a possible D match to TRBD1 (6 bases). The germline gives CDR1 SQVTM, CDR2 ANQGSEA. The CDR3 has 14 residues. Trimming removed 7 bases from V and 0 bases from J, with 13 bases in between. Here the CDR3 reads CSARDTYSYNEQFF. Here the CDR3 DNA reads TGCAGCGCCCGGGACACCTACTCCTACAATGAGCAGTTCTTC.

This clonotype occurred many times. The CDR3 bases are TGTGCCAGCAGAGCCCCGGGACATCGGACGACAGATACGCAGTATTTT. Its translation: CASRAPGHRTTDTQYF. The rearrangement links TRBV12-3 or TRBV12-4 to TRBJ2-3; D may be TRBD1 (6 bases). The V and J ends lost 6 bases and 3 bases respectively, with 19 bases between them. The CDR3 contains 16 residues.

This clonotype occurred many times. The rearrangement joins TRBV23-1 to TRBJ2-3; D unresolved. TRBV23-1 is an open reading frame, and its role is uncertain. This CDR3 contains 13 residues. V was clipped by 8 bases and J by 8 bases, with 17 bases between them. In DNA, the CDR3 is TGCGCCAGCCCCCGACCCCCGCTCTTTACGCAGTATTTT. Its protein product is CASPRPPLFTQYF.

About this clonotype itself: This may arise from a read error, as a much more abundant clone is one base away. This sequence joins TRBV2 and TRBJ2-7; either TRBD1 or TRBD2 may fit D (6 bases each). The CDR3 covers 13 residues. Germline CDR1 reads SNHLY; CDR2 reads FYNNEI. DNA of the CDR3: TGTGCCAACAGTGAGAGAGGGGGGTACGAGCAGTACTTC. This encodes CANSERGGYEQYF.

Regarding this clonotype: It may be a read error: a sequence one base away is much more abundant. V gene TRBV6-1 combines with J gene TRBJ2-5, with a weak D call TRBD1 (6 bases). Per germline, CDR1 MNHNS and CDR2 SASEGT. The ends were cut back, 7 bases at V and 3 bases at J, with 12 bases in the middle. This CDR3 contains 13 residues. The CDR3 coding sequence is TGTGCCAGCATCAGGGGAAATGAAGAGACCCAGTACTTC. This sequence encodes CASIRGNEETQYF.

This clonotype was counted ten times or more. This chain uses TRBV28 with TRBJ2-5; D is possibly TRBD1 (7 bases). Germline lookup yields CDR1 MDHEN and CDR2 SYDVKM. CDR3 size: 13 residues. The V end was cut by 4 bases, the J end by 2 bases, with 8 bases between. CDR3: CASSSGGQETQYF. Here the CDR3 DNA reads TGTGCCAGCAGTTCAGGGGGGCAAGAGACCCAGTACTTC.

The V and J genes are TRBV2 and TRBJ2-1; TRBD2 aligns across 9 bases. Germline V lookup: CDR1 SNHLY, CDR2 FYNNEI. The CDR3 extends over 14 amino acids. V lost 8 bases, J lost 2 bases, and 4 bases stayed unmatched. For the CDR3, the DNA is TGTGCCAGCTCCGCTAGCGGGACCTACAATGAGCAGTTCTTC. Protein sequence: CASSASGTYNEQFF.

This rearrangement joins TRBV29-1 to TRBJ2-2; the match to TRBD2 covers 8 bases. This CDR3 comprises 16 residues. After removal of 0 bases from V and 5 bases from J, the junction contained 8 bases not matched to a gene. Germline loops: CDR1 SQVTM, CDR2 ANQGSEA. CDR3 DNA: TGCAGCGTTGAAGACCCCCTAGCGGGCTGGACCGGGGAGCTGTTTTTT. Translating gives CSVEDPLAGWTGELFF.

About this clonotype: Since a much larger clone is just one base distant, this may be a read error. V is TRBV7-8 and J is TRBJ2-3; TRBD2 matches at 9 bases. This CDR3 is 13 amino acids long. The germline gives CDR1 SGHVS, CDR2 FQNEAQ. The CDR3: CASSVAGADAQYF. In DNA, the CDR3 is TGTGCCAGCAGCGTAGCGGGAGCAGATGCGCAGTATTTT. Supplemented by reference TRBV7-8 and TRBJ2-3, the full variable domain reads GAGVSQSPRYKVAKRGQDVALRCDPISGHVSLFWYQQALGQGPEFLTYFQNEAQLDKSGLPSDRFFAERPEGSVSTLKIQRTQQEDSAVYLCASSVAGADAQYFGPGTRLTVL.

The V gene is TRBV13, the J gene TRBJ2-1, with 11 bases lining up with TRBD2. The germline CDR1 and CDR2 sequences are PRHDT and FYEKMQ (reference sequence). The CDR3 is made up of 14 amino acids. V was clipped by 4 bases and J by 4 bases; unmatched bases: 0. CDR3 coding DNA: TGTGCCAGCAGCTCTAGCGGGAGGTACAATGAGCAGTTCTTC. This codes for CASSSSGRYNEQFF.